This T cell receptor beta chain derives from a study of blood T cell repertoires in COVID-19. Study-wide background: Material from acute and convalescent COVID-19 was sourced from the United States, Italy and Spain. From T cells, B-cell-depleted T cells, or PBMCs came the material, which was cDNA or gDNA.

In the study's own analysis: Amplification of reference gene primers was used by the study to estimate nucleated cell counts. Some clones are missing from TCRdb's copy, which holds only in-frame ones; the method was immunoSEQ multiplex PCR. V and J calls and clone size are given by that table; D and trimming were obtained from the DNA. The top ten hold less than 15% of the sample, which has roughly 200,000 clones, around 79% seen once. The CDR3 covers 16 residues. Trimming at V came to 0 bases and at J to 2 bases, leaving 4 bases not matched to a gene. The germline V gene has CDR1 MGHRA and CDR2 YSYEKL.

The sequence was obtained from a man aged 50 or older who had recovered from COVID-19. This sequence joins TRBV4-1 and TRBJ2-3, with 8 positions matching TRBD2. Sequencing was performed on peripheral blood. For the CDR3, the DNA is TGCGCCAGCAGCCAAGAATCACTAGCGGACACAGATACGCAGTATTTT. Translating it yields CASSQESLADTDTQYF.